One sample yielded the 22 T cell receptor beta chains listed below, sequenced in a study of regulatory and conventional T cells in RAG deficiency. Clones were sequenced by immunoSEQ multiplex PCR, and TCRdb holds only the in-frame ones, with some missing. The sample consists of some 9,000 clones, over 75% of them appearing once. These data were also filed under a second study, of regulatory T cells. This second study says: Amplification used 52 TRBV primers and 13 TRBJ primers.

Sample: CD8+ T cells sorted from blood. All receptors derive from a human donor in good health.

The chain couples TRBV5-1 to TRBJ1-1; D gene unclear. This CDR3 region has 14 residues. CDR1 is SGHRS and CDR2 is YFSETQ in the germline V gene. Trimming removed 1 base at V and 4 bases at J, with 11 bases between. CDR3 region: CASSLRGYTTEAFF. CDR3 bases: TGCGCCAGCAGCTTGCGCGGGTATACCACTGAAGCTTTCTTT.

The J gene is TRBJ1-1, the V gene TRBV11-3; tentative D call: TRBD1 (5 bases). This CDR3 contains 15 residues. The germline gives CDR1 SGHNT, CDR2 YENEEA. The V gene lost 2 bases and the J gene lost 5 bases, with 15 bases spanning the gap. The CDR3 region is CASSLLLRGDTEAFF. CDR3 DNA: TGTGCCAGCAGCTTACTCTTGAGAGGGGATACTGAAGCTTTCTTT.

The rearrangement links TRBV19 to TRBJ2-7; 7 bases agree with TRBD2. The CDR3 totals 15 residues. CDR1 and CDR2 from the germline V gene are LNHDA and SQIVND (reference sequence). V was pared by 3 bases and J by 3 bases, with 8 bases of the junction left unmatched. CDR3 residues: CASSIGLAEIYEQYF. CDR3 nucleotide sequence: TGTGCCAGTAGTATCGGGCTAGCGGAGATCTACGAGCAGTACTTC.

The chain has TRBV4-1 and TRBJ2-5, with D possibly called TRBD1 or TRBD2 (5 bases each). Germline CDR1 is MGHRA and CDR2 is YSYEKL. CDR3 size: 16 residues. V was pared by 0 bases and J by 0 bases, with 11 bases between. The CDR3 region is CASSQDIGENQETQYF. CDR3 in DNA: TGCGCCAGCAGCCAAGATATAGGGGAGAACCAAGAGACCCAGTACTTC.

V is TRBV5-6 and J is TRBJ2-5; 13 nucleotides match TRBD2. The V gene's germline CDR1 is SGHDT and CDR2 YYEEEE. Losses at the gene ends were 3 bases for V and 1 base for J; bases not matched to a gene: 6. The CDR3 runs 17 residues. CDR3 coding DNA: TGTGCCAGCAGCTACTGGACTAGCGGGGGACTCCAAGAGACCCAGTACTTC. Translated, it gives CASSYWTSGGLQETQYF.

The J gene is TRBJ2-2, the V gene TRBV27; D uncertain. Germline values: CDR1 MNHEY, CDR2 SMNVEV (reference sequence). Trimming shortened V by 2 bases and J by 7 bases, and 11 bases separated the two germline ends. The CDR3 has 14 amino acids. The DNA for the CDR3 is TGTGCCAGCAGTTTAGCCATAGGCAGCGGGGAGCTGTTTTTT. It encodes CASSLAIGSGELFF.

The rearrangement uses TRBV9 and TRBJ1-2, with 7 bases aligning to TRBD1. The V and J ends lost 0 bases and 6 bases, in that order; junction bases with no gene match: 5. The CDR3 has 14 amino acids. Germline V gene sequence: CDR1 SGDLS, CDR2 YYNGEE. CDR3 protein: CASSVAGGIDGYTF. The CDR3 nucleotides read TGTGCCAGCAGCGTAGCAGGGGGTATCGATGGCTACACCTTC.

CDR3 DNA sequence: TGTGCCAGCAGCTTAGGGGGTATGACCCCTGGACGTTACATTCAGTACTTC. Its translation: CASSLGGMTPGRYIQYF. The rearrangement uses TRBV11-3 and TRBJ2-4; D is ambiguous. V was cut by 1 base and J by 8 bases, with 21 bases left in between. The CDR3 is 17 residues long. The germline V gene has CDR1 SGHNT and CDR2 YENEEA.

The V and J genes are TRBV28 and TRBJ1-1, with 8 bases fitting TRBD1. The V gene end was trimmed by 5 bases and the J gene end by 1 base; junction bases not matched to a gene: 9. The CDR3 contains 16 residues. Germline loops: CDR1 MDHEN, CDR2 SYDVKM. The CDR3 sequence is CASSQLPTGANTEAFF. CDR3 coding DNA: TGTGCCAGCAGTCAGCTCCCGACAGGGGCGAACACTGAAGCTTTCTTT.

The rearrangement links TRBV7-9 to TRBJ2-1, with D unresolved. The CDR3 runs to 15 residues. V lost 5 bases and J 8 bases, leaving 19 bases between the germline ends. CDR1 and CDR2 from the germline V gene are SEHNR and FQNEAQ (reference sequence). CDR3 protein: CASSLQNYIDDEQFF. The CDR3 region has the DNA TGTGCCAGCAGCCTACAAAACTACATTGACGATGAGCAGTTCTTC.

CDR3 nucleotides: TGCGCCAGCAGCCAAGTGTCGTCAGCGAGCATTGAAGCTTTCTTT. Protein product: CASSQVSSASIEAFF. This chain connects TRBV4-1 to TRBJ1-1; D is undetermined. With 1 base removed from V and 7 bases from J, the gap between germline ends came to 16 bases. Per the germline V gene, CDR1 is MGHRA and CDR2 is YSYEKL. The CDR3 runs 15 residues.

The chain combines TRBV7-9 with TRBJ1-1, with D perhaps TRBD1 (5 bases). Germline CDR1 and CDR2: SEHNR and FQNEAQ (reference sequence). The V end lost 8 bases, the J end lost 6 bases, and 13 bases lay between the germline ends. The CDR3 extends over 12 amino acids. In DNA form, the CDR3 reads TGTGCCAGCGGCAAGGGGAGGCCTGAAGCTTTCTTT. It codes for CASGKGRPEAFF. The variable domain in full, completed from reference TRBV7-9 and TRBJ1-1, reads DTGVSQNPRHKITKRGQNVTFRCDPISEHNRLYWYRQTLGQGPEFLTYFQNEAQLEKSRLLSDRFSAERPKGSFSTLEIQRTEQGDSAMYLCASGKGRPEAFFGQGTRLTVV.

CDR3 bases: TGCGCCAGCAGCCAGCGTCGATTGCCGGCACAGGGTGACACTGAAGCTTTCTTT. Its translation: CASSQRRLPAQGDTEAFF. The chain links TRBV4-1 to TRBJ1-1, with a possible D match to TRBD1 (6 bases). Trimming removed 3 bases from V and 3 bases from J, with 23 bases in between. Germline V gene data show CDR1 as MGHRA and CDR2 as YSYEKL. CDR3 length: 18 residues.

This chain links TRBV21-1 with TRBJ2-5; TRBD1 is the table's D call, not checked against the DNA. TRBV21-1 is annotated as a pseudogene. This CDR3 is built from 16 residues. The CDR3, as DNA: TGTGCCAGCGGCAACGACAGTGGGGGCAACCAAGAGACCCAGTACTTC. Residues: CASGNDSGGNQETQYF.

V and J are TRBV13 and TRBJ2-5, with D unclear. Germline assignment: CDR1 PRHDT and CDR2 FYEKMQ (reference sequence). Trimming took off 1 base at V and 1 base at J, with 4 bases between the two ends. CDR3 length: 13 amino acids. The CDR3 spells CASSLEAQETQYF. For the CDR3, the DNA is TGTGCCAGCAGCTTAGAGGCCCAAGAGACCCAGTACTTC.

V and J are TRBV9 and TRBJ2-1; possibly TRBD1 for D (5 bases). Trimming shortened V by 6 bases and J by 2 bases, and 18 bases separated the two germline ends. The CDR3 spans 16 residues. Germline assignment: CDR1 SGDLS and CDR2 YYNGEE. CDR3 coding DNA: TGTGCCAGCACTTCCAAGGATAGGGGTGCCTACAATGAGCAGTTCTTC. Its translation: CASTSKDRGAYNEQFF. Supplemented by reference TRBV9 and TRBJ2-1, the full variable domain reads DSGVTQTPKHLITATGQRVTLRCSPRSGDLSVYWYQQSLDQGLQFLIQYYNGEERAKGNILERFSAQQFPDLHSELNLSSLELGDSALYFCASTSKDRGAYNEQFFGPGTRLTVL.

This rearrangement joins TRBV5-5 to TRBJ1-5; D is uncertain. The CDR3 runs 12 residues. V lost 0 bases to trimming and J lost 6 bases, with 4 bases between them. The germline V gene has CDR1 SGHKS and CDR2 YYEKEE (reference sequence). The CDR3 sequence is CASSLAGQPQHF. The CDR3, as DNA: TGTGCCAGCAGCTTGGCTGGTCAGCCCCAGCATTTT.

The J gene is TRBJ2-7, the V gene TRBV27; TRBD2 aligns across 9 bases. Germline V gives CDR1 MNHEY, CDR2 SMNVEV (reference sequence). Trimming took 4 bases from V and 6 from J; bases not matched to a gene: 13. This CDR3 has 16 amino acids. The CDR3 coding sequence is TGTGCCAGCAGTTCGTCCTATAGCGGGAGTATTGGCGAGCAGTACTTC. Protein product: CASSSSYSGSIGEQYF.

In DNA, the CDR3 is TGTGCCAGCAGCCAGGACAGGAGTCACTACACCTTC. This translates into CASSQDRSHYTF. The V gene is TRBV5-6, the J gene TRBJ1-2; 7 nucleotides align to TRBD1. V was pared by 4 bases and J by 10 bases, with 7 bases of the junction left unmatched. Germline loops: CDR1 SGHDT, CDR2 YYEEEE. This CDR3 spans 12 amino acids.

The rearrangement joins TRBV2 to TRBJ2-1; 8 bases fit TRBD1. From germline, CDR1 is SNHLY and CDR2 FYNNEI. V shed 5 bases and J 8 bases; nucleotides not matched to a gene: 11. The CDR3 extends over 15 amino acids. The CDR3 DNA reads as TGTGCCAGCAGTTACCGGGACAGGATTGTCGATGAGCAGTTCTTC. This codes for CASSYRDRIVDEQFF.

The chain employs TRBV7-9 and TRBJ2-1, with a tentative D call TRBD2 (5 bases). This CDR3 comprises 16 residues. CDR1 is SEHNR, CDR2 FQNEAQ, per germline (reference sequence). With 5 bases removed from V and 0 bases from J, the gap between germline ends came to 14 bases. The CDR3 coding sequence is TGTGCCAGCAGCGGCCGGGGTGGTAGCTCCTACAATGAGCAGTTCTTC. Its protein is CASSGRGGSSYNEQFF.

The V gene is TRBV7-2, the J gene TRBJ2-2; 8 bases align to TRBD2. Germline lookup yields CDR1 SGHTA and CDR2 FQGNSA. V shed 1 base, J shed 7 bases, and the junction held 8 bases outside the gene matches. The CDR3 has 16 amino acids. The CDR3: CASSLDGTRIFGELFF. In nucleotides, the CDR3 is TGTGCCAGCAGCTTAGACGGGACTAGAATTTTCGGGGAGCTGTTTTTT.